These 8 T cell receptor beta chains originate from one sample sequenced in a study of blood T cell repertoires in COVID-19. The assay was immunoSEQ multiplex PCR, and TCRdb's table has in-frame clones only and misses some. Altogether 250,000 to 300,000 clones are present, 85% being singletons, with the ten largest covering 5% to 6.5%. The source material was peripheral blood. These receptors all stem from a man aged 45-65 years with active or convalescent COVID-19.

The chain couples TRBV7-9 to TRBJ1-5; a possible D gene is TRBD1 (6 bases). The CDR3 loop spans 15 amino acids. V lost 5 bases and J lost 5, with 16 bases in between. Germline V lookup: CDR1 SEHNR, CDR2 FQNEAQ (reference sequence). CDR3 coding DNA: TGTGCCAGCAGCCCTGGACAGCCCGGGCATCAGCCCCAGCATTTT. Protein: CASSPGQPGHQPQHF.

The chain uses TRBV2 and TRBJ2-1, with 8 nucleotides matching TRBD2. In germline, CDR1 is SNHLY, CDR2 FYNNEI. The CDR3 sequence is 20 residues long. V lost 8 bases to trimming and J lost 1 base; unmatched junction nucleotides: 22. CDR3 nucleotide sequence: TGTGCCAGCTTACAACCCGGTGGGACTAGAACCTCGGGGTCCTACAATGAGCAGTTCTTC. This encodes CASLQPGGTRTSGSYNEQFF.

The chain has TRBV27 and TRBJ1-1; D perhaps matches TRBD1 (5 bases). Deletions cut 4 bases from V and 0 bases from J, with 12 bases between. Germline V lookup: CDR1 MNHEY, CDR2 SMNVEV (reference sequence). The CDR3 runs 15 residues. This CDR3 reads CASSSGQVMNTEAFF. Written as DNA, the CDR3 is TGTGCCAGCAGTTCTGGACAAGTCATGAACACTGAAGCTTTCTTT.

This chain joins TRBV7-3 and TRBJ2-1, with a weak D call TRBD2 (6 bases). The CDR3 runs to 15 residues. The germline V gene encodes CDR1 SGHTA and CDR2 FQGTGA. The V end lost 0 bases, the J end lost 10 bases, and 16 bases lay between the germline ends. CDR3 protein: CASSLTGGPTREQFF. For the CDR3, the DNA is TGTGCCAGCAGCTTAACGGGAGGCCCCACAAGGGAGCAGTTCTTC.

This clone was seen more than once but under ten times. This chain connects TRBV30 to TRBJ1-5; TRBD1 matches at 8 bases. This CDR3 is built from 14 residues. V lost 5 bases and J lost 9; bases outside the gene matches: 12. Germline V gives CDR1 GTSNPN, CDR2 SVGIG (reference sequence). The CDR3 DNA is TGTGCCTGGGCATCCCAGGGGGCGAATGGGCCCCAGCATTTT. Amino acid sequence: CAWASQGANGPQHF.

The V gene is TRBV11-2, the J gene TRBJ2-7, with 8 bases matching TRBD2. CDR1 and CDR2 (germline): SGHAT, FQNNGV. Trimming took 7 bases from V and 5 from J; bases not matched to a gene: 19. The CDR3 is 17 residues long. CDR3 coding DNA: TGTGCCAGCACCACTTGGCCGGGAAGCGGGAGAACAAACGAGCAGTACTTC. The encoded protein is CASTTWPGSGRTNEQYF.

CDR3 protein: CASSYSFSLSDTQYF. The CDR3 DNA follows: TGTGCCAGCAGTTACTCTTTCTCCCTTTCAGATACGCAGTATTTT. This chain connects TRBV6-5 to TRBJ2-3; no reliable D call. Germline V gives CDR1 MNHEY, CDR2 SVGAGI. This CDR3 has 15 residues. Trimming shortened V by 0 bases and J by 4 bases, and 11 bases separated the two germline ends.

The chain combines TRBV2 with TRBJ2-1; 10 positions match TRBD1. V lost 7 bases, J lost 0 bases, and 3 bases stayed unmatched. The CDR3 is 15 residues long. Germline loops: CDR1 SNHLY, CDR2 FYNNEI. CDR3 nucleotide sequence: TGTGCCAGCACTCGGACAGGGGGCTCCTACAATGAGCAGTTCTTC. Amino acids: CASTRTGGSYNEQFF. Supplemented by reference TRBV2 and TRBJ2-1, the full variable domain reads EPEVTQTPSHQVTQMGQEVILRCVPISNHLYFYWYRQILGQKVEFLVSFYNNEISEKSEIFDDQFSVERPDGSNFTLKIRSTKLEDSAMYFCASTRTGGSYNEQFFGPGTRLTVL.